The 21 T cell receptor beta chains presented below share a single source sample, sequenced in a study of T cells after yellow fever vaccination. TCRdb re-called the 5' RACE reads with MiXCR, one entry per CDR3 protein. The table lists 300,000 to 350,000 distinct CDR3 sequences, about 4.5% of them singletons, with approximately 19% in the top ten. This sample comprised PBMCs, obtained 15 days after the yellow fever booster vaccination. These receptors were collected from a man aged 18-30 years who received the YFV17D yellow fever vaccine.

This chain joins TRBV7-2 and TRBJ1-2, with TRBD1 matching 12 bases. CDR1 is SGHTA and CDR2 is FQGNSA in the germline V gene. Trimming removed 3 bases from V and 3 bases from J; junction bases left unmatched: 2. The CDR3 runs to 15 residues. The CDR3 protein is CASSLGQGAYYGYTF. In nucleotides, the CDR3 is TGTGCCAGCAGCTTGGGACAGGGGGCGTACTATGGCTACACCTTC.

This clonotype has at least ten counts. The chain employs TRBV4-2 and TRBJ1-5; D ambiguous. This CDR3 comprises 17 residues. Trimming took 0 bases from V and 0 from J, leaving 12 bases between them. Germline CDR1 is LGHNA and CDR2 is YNFKEQ. This CDR3 reads CASSQEARTYSNQPQHF. CDR3 DNA sequence: TGTGCCAGCAGCCAAGAGGCCAGGACTTATAGCAATCAGCCCCAGCATTTT.

The DNA of the CDR3 is TGTGCCAGCAGCCAAGGCGGGGGTTCTGGAAACACCATATATTTT. Translation gives CASSQGGGSGNTIYF. The rearrangement uses TRBV3-1 and TRBJ1-3, with D maybe TRBD1 (5 bases). This CDR3 has 15 residues. Trimming left V 1 base short and J 1 base short, with 8 bases between. CDR1 is LGHDT, CDR2 YNNKEL, per germline (reference sequence).

V usage is TRBV20-1 and J usage is TRBJ2-3; 8 nucleotides agree with TRBD1. CDR1 is DFQATT, CDR2 SNEGSKA, per germline (reference sequence). The CDR3 is made up of 15 amino acids. After removal of 1 base from V and 4 bases from J, the junction contained 7 bases not matched to a gene. CDR3 in amino acids: CSARVPGQGPDTQYF. DNA for the CDR3: TGCAGTGCTAGAGTCCCCGGACAGGGTCCAGATACGCAGTATTTT.

There are a few counts of this clonotype. The chain has TRBV3-1 and TRBJ1-1; D may be TRBD1 (6 bases). The V end lost 1 base, the J end lost 7 bases, and 13 bases lay between the germline ends. This CDR3 is 14 amino acids long. From germline, CDR1 is LGHDT and CDR2 YNNKEL (reference sequence). The CDR3 DNA is TGTGCCAGCAGCCAAGGATGGGGGGCCAGTGAAGCTTTCTTT. Its translation: CASSQGWGASEAFF.

This clonotype was detected ten times or more. The rearrangement joins TRBV10-3 to TRBJ2-2; D gene uncertain. The CDR3 is 12 amino acids. Per germline, CDR1 ENHRY and CDR2 SYGVKD. Trimming left V 10 bases short and J 8 bases short, with 14 bases between. The CDR3 sequence: CASYGPSGELFF. The CDR3 DNA sequence: TGTGCCAGTTACGGGCCGTCGGGGGAGCTGTTTTTT.

This clonotype was counted only a few times. The chain carries TRBV5-1 and TRBJ2-5; TRBD1 might be the D (6 bases). V lost 7 bases and J 4 bases, leaving 26 bases between the germline ends. CDR1 and CDR2 from the germline V gene are SGHRS and YFSETQ. CDR3 size: 17 residues. Here the CDR3 reads CASCSTPLRGSAETQYF. Written as DNA, the CDR3 is TGCGCCAGCTGCTCTACTCCCCTCAGGGGTTCCGCAGAGACCCAGTACTTC.

Many counts were recorded for this clonotype. This chain links TRBV12-3 or TRBV12-4 with TRBJ1-2; perhaps TRBD1 as D (5 bases). The CDR3 is made up of 14 amino acids. V lost 1 base and J 8 bases, leaving 14 bases between the germline ends. CDR3 region: CASSLEGRGEGYTF. As DNA, the CDR3 is TGTGCCAGCAGTTTAGAGGGAAGAGGGGAAGGCTACACCTTC.

This clonotype was seen a handful of times. The rearrangement links TRBV12-3 or TRBV12-4 to TRBJ1-5; D is unresolved. This CDR3 has 14 amino acids. V was pared by 3 bases and J by 0 bases, with 6 bases between. The CDR3 sequence: CASSFQNSNQPQHF. The CDR3 nucleotides are TGTGCCAGCAGTTTTCAAAATAGCAATCAGCCCCAGCATTTT.

In its sample, this clonotype was seen many times. The chain is built from TRBV7-7 and TRBJ2-1; D may be TRBD2 (6 bases). This CDR3 is 15 amino acids long. Per the germline V gene, CDR1 is SSHAT and CDR2 is FNYEAQ (reference sequence). V gave up 8 bases and J gave up 7 bases, with 21 bases separating them. The DNA for the CDR3 is TGTGCCAGCGGGACTCTGGGCGCGGGATTAAATGAGCAGTTCTTC. It yields the protein CASGTLGAGLNEQFF. Filled out from reference TRBV7-7 and TRBJ2-1, the complete variable domain reads GAGVSQSPRYKVTKRGQDVTLRCDPISSHATLYWYQQALGQGPEFLTYFNYEAQPDKSGLPSDRFSAERPEGSISTLTIQRTEQRDSAMYRCASGTLGAGLNEQFFGPGTRLTVL.

The CDR3 region is CASSYRAGRHSYNSPLHF. In DNA, the CDR3 is TGTGCCAGCAGTTATCGGGCAGGCCGCCACTCCTATAATTCACCCCTCCACTTT. The chain recombines TRBV7-2 with TRBJ1-6; no firm D call. Germline values: CDR1 SGHTA, CDR2 FQGNSA. The CDR3 spans 18 residues. V lost 6 bases, J lost 0 bases, and 18 bases lay in between.

In its sample, this clonotype was seen many times. V gene TRBV20-1 combines with J gene TRBJ1-2; D call uncertain. Germline V CDR1 and CDR2: DFQATT, SNEGSKA (reference sequence). This CDR3 is 12 amino acids long. V was cut by 0 bases and J by 8 bases, with 10 bases left in between. The CDR3 nucleotides read TGCAGTGCTAGAGATCTAAAGGAAGGCTACACCTTC. Its protein is CSARDLKEGYTF.

As for this clonotype: A clone one base away is much larger, so this may be a read error. The chain has TRBV9 and TRBJ1-1; no clear D gene. V lost 0 bases to trimming and J lost 4 bases, with 13 bases between them. This CDR3 contains 15 residues. From germline, CDR1 is SGDLS and CDR2 YYNGEE. CDR3 amino acids: CASSVVAGMSTEAFF. The DNA of the CDR3 is TGTGCCAGCAGCGTAGTGGCCGGAATGAGCACTGAAGCTTTCTTT.

This clonotype was recorded many times. The chain uses TRBV29-1 and TRBJ2-5, with 7 bases that match TRBD1. Looked up from germline, CDR1 is SQVTM and CDR2 is ANQGSEA. The CDR3 has 13 amino acids. V was clipped by 6 bases and J by 1 base; unmatched bases: 5. This CDR3 reads CSVGTGAQETQYF. In nucleotides, the CDR3 is TGCAGCGTCGGTACAGGGGCCCAAGAGACCCAGTACTTC.

The chain links TRBV12-3 or TRBV12-4 to TRBJ2-3; D assignment may be TRBD1 or TRBD2 (5 bases each). The CDR3 extends over 15 amino acids. V was cut by 3 bases and J by 3 bases, with 13 bases left in between. The CDR3 DNA sequence: TGTGCCAGCAGTTTTGGGACCACGGGTACAGATACGCAGTATTTT. This gives the protein CASSFGTTGTDTQYF.

This clonotype has a handful of counts. The chain recombines TRBV7-6 with TRBJ1-2; TRBD1 matches 10 bases. There are 19 residues in the CDR3. With 4 bases clipped from V and 0 bases from J, the junction kept 14 bases outside the gene matches. Germline V gene data show CDR1 as SGHVS and CDR2 as FNYEAQ. In nucleotides, the CDR3 is TGTGCCAGCAGCTCCAGGACAGGGGGGCCTGCTTCCGCTAACTATGGCTACACCTTC. Translating it yields CASSSRTGGPASANYGYTF.

Of note for this clonotype: A junction boundary mismatches the germline segment, possibly from a read error. The chain couples TRBV28 to TRBJ2-5; D tentatively reads TRBD1 or TRBD2 (5 bases each). Germline values: CDR1 MDHEN, CDR2 SYDVKM. The CDR3 has 12 amino acids. CDR3 in DNA: TGTGCCCGCAGTGGGGGCCAAGAGACCCAGTACTTC. It codes for CARSGGQETQYF.

The gene calls are TRBV28 and TRBJ1-2, with 7 bases that match TRBD1. Germline-derived CDR1 and CDR2 are MDHEN and SYDVKM. This CDR3 is 14 amino acids long. The junction had 7 bases not matched to a gene; V was cut back by 5 bases and J by 4 bases. The CDR3, as DNA: TGTGCCAGCAGTCCACCTGGGACAGTCTATGGCTACACCTTC. Translating it yields CASSPPGTVYGYTF.

This clonotype was counted ten times or more. CDR3 amino acids: CASSFAGGPYTQYF. Here the CDR3 DNA reads TGTGCCAGCAGTTTTGCGGGGGGGCCCTATACGCAGTATTTT. The rearrangement joins TRBV12-3 or TRBV12-4 to TRBJ2-3; TRBD2 matches at 9 bases. The CDR3 spans 14 residues. V was clipped by 3 bases and J by 7 bases; unmatched bases: 5.

The sample holds many counts of this clonotype. The rearrangement links TRBV7-9 to TRBJ1-2; the D is unclear. V dropped 1 base and J dropped 0 bases, with 12 bases sitting between them. CDR3 length equals 16 residues. Germline CDR1 SEHNR, CDR2 FQNEAQ (reference sequence). The CDR3 sequence is CASSLEGNAANYGYTF. CDR3 nucleotides: TGTGCCAGCAGCTTAGAAGGGAATGCAGCTAACTATGGCTACACCTTC.

This clonotype was observed many times. The rearrangement joins TRBV20-1 to TRBJ2-3, with a tentative D call TRBD1 (5 bases). The CDR3 has 13 amino acids. V lost 1 base and J lost 1, with 6 bases in between. In germline, CDR1 is DFQATT, CDR2 SNEGSKA (reference sequence). CDR3 DNA: TGCAGTGCTAGAGCACAGGGCACAGATACGCAGTATTTT. Protein sequence: CSARAQGTDTQYF.